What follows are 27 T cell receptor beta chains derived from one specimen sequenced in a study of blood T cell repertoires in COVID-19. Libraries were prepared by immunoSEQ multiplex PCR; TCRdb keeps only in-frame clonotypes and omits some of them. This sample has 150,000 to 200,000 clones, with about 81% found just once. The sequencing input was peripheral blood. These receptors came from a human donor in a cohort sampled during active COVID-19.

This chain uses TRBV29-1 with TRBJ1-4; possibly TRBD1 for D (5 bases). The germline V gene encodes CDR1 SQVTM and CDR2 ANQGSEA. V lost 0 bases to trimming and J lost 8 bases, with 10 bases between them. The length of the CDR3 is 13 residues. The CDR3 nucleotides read TGCAGCGTTGAAGAGAGGTCAGGGGAAAAACTGTTTTTT. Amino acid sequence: CSVEERSGEKLFF.

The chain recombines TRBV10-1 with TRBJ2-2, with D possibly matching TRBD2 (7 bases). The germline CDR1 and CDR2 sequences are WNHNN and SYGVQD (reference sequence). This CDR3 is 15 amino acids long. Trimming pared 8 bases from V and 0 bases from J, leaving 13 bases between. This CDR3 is CASSVGGPNTGELFF. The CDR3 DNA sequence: TGCGCCAGCTCCGTCGGGGGGCCGAACACCGGGGAGCTGTTTTTT.

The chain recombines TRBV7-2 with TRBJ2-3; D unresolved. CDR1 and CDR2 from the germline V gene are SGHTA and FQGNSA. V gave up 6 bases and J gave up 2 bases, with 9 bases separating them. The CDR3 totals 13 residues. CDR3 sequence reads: CASSVAPTDTQYF. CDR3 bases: TGTGCCAGCAGTGTGGCTCCCACAGATACGCAGTATTTT.

The CDR3 loop reads CASSVAGGDEKLFF. CDR3 in DNA: TGTGCCAGCAGCGTAGCTGGGGGGGATGAAAAACTGTTTTTT. The chain carries TRBV9 and TRBJ1-4; possibly TRBD1 for D (5 bases). Germline V CDR1 and CDR2: SGDLS, YYNGEE. Deletions cut 0 bases from V and 6 bases from J, with 9 bases between. This CDR3 comprises 14 residues.

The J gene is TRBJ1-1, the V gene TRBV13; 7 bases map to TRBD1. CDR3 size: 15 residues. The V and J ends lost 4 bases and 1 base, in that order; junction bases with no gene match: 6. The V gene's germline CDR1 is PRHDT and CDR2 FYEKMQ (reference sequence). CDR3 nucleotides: TGTGCCAGCAGCTCCATGGACAGGCGGAACACTGAAGCTTTCTTT. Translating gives CASSSMDRRNTEAFF.

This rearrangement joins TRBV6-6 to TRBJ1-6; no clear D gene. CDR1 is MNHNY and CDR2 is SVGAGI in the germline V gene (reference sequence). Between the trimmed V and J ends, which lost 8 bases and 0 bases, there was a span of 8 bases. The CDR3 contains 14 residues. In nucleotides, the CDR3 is TGTGCCAGCCAAGGAGGCTCCTATAATTCACCCCTCCACTTT. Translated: CASQGGSYNSPLHF.

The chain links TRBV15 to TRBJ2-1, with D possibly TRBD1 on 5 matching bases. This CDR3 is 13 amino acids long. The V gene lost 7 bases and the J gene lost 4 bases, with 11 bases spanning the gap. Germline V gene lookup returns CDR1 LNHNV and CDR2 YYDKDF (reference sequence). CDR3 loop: CATNQGTYNEQFF. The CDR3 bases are TGTGCCACCAACCAGGGTACTTACAATGAGCAGTTCTTC.

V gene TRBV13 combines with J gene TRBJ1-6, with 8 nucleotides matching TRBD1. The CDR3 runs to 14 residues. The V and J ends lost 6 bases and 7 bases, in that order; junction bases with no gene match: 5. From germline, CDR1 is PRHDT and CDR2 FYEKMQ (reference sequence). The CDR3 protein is CASRSTGDNSPLHF. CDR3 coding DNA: TGTGCCAGCAGGTCGACAGGGGACAATTCACCCCTCCACTTT.

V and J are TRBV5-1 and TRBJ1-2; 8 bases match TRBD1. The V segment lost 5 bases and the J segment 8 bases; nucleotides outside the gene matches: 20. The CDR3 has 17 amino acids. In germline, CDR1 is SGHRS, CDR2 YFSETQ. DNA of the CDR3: TGCGCCAGCAGACCTTTTGACAGGGGAGTAAGAAGGGGAGGCTACACCTTC. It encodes CASRPFDRGVRRGGYTF.

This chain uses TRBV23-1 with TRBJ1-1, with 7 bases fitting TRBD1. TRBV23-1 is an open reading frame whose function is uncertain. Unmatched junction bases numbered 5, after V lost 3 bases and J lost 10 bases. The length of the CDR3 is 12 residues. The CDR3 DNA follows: TGCGCCAGCAGTCATCAGGGGGACGGAGCTTTCTTT. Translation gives CASSHQGDGAFF.

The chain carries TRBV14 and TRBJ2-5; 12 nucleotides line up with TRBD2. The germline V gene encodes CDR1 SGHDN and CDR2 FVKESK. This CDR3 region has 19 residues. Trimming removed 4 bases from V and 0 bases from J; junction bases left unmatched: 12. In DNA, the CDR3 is TGTGCCAGCAGCCTGGAAGGGACTAGCGGGCTAGGCGACCAAGAGACCCAGTACTTC. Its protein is CASSLEGTSGLGDQETQYF.

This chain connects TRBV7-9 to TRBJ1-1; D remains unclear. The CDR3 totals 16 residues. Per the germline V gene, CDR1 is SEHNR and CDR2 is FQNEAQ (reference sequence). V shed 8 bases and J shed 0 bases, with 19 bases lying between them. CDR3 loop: CASGPEEGRLNTEAFF. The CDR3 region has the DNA TGTGCCAGCGGGCCGGAAGAAGGGAGGCTGAACACTGAAGCTTTCTTT.

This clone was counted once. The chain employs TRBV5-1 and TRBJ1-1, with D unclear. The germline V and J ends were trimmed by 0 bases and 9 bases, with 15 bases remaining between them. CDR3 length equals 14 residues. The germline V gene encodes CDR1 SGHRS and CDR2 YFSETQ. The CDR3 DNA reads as TGCGCCAGCAGCTTGGCACCGGATCGAGGGAAAGCTTTCTTT. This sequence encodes CASSLAPDRGKAFF. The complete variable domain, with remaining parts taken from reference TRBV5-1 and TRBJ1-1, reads KAGVTQTPRYLIKTRGQQVTLSCSPISGHRSVSWYQQTPGQGLQFLFEYFSETQRNKGNFPGRFSGRQFSNSRSEMNVSTLELGDSALYLCASSLAPDRGKAFFGQGTRLTVV.

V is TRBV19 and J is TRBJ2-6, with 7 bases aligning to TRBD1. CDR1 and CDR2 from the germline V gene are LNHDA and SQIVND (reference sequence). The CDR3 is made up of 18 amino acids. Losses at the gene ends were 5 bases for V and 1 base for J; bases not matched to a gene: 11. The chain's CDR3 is CASSPRQGGRSGANVLTF. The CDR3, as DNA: TGTGCCAGTAGTCCCCGACAGGGTGGAAGGTCTGGGGCCAACGTCCTGACTTTC. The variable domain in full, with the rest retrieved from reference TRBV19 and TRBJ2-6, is DGGITQSPKYLFRKEGQNVTLSCEQNLNHDAMYWYRQDPGQGLRLIYYSQIVNDFQKGDIAEGYSVSREKKESFPLTVTSAQKNPTAFYLCASSPRQGGRSGANVLTFGAGSRLTVL.

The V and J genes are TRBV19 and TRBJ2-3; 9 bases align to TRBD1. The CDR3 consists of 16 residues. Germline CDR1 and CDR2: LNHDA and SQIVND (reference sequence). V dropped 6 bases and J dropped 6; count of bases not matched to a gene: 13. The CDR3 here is CASRQGGQGGWDTQYF. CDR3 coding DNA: TGTGCCAGTAGACAGGGGGGACAGGGCGGTTGGGATACGCAGTATTTT.

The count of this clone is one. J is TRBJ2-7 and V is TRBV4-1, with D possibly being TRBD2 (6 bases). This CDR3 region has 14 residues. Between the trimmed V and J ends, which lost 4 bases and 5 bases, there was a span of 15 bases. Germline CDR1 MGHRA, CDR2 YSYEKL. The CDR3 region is CASSRLGGLDEQYF. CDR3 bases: TGCGCCAGCAGCCGACTAGGAGGGCTGGACGAGCAGTACTTC.

The CDR3 loop reads CASRPPTRYEQYF. Here the CDR3 DNA reads TGTGCCAGCAGACCACCAACACGTTACGAGCAGTACTTC. The chain couples TRBV6-5 to TRBJ2-7; D is undetermined. The ends were cut back, 6 bases at V and 4 bases at J, with 13 bases in the middle. Germline V CDR1 and CDR2: MNHEY, SVGAGI. This CDR3 has 13 residues.

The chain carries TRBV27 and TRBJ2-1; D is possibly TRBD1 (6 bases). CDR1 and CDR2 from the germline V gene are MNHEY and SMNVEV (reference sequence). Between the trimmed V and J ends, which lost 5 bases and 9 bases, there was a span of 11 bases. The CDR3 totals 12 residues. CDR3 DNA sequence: TGTGCCAGCAGTCTCACAGGGAGTGAGCAGTTCTTC. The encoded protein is CASSLTGSEQFF.

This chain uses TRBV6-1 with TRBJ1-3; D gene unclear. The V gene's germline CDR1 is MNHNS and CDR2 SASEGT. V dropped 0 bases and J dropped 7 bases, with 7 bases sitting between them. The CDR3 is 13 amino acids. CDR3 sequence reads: CASSEARGNTIYF. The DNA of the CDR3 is TGTGCCAGCAGTGAAGCGCGCGGGAACACCATATATTTT.

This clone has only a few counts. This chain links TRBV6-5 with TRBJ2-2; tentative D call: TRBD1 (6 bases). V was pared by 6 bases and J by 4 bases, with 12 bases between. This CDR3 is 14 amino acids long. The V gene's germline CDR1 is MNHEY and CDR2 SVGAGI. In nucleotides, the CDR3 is TGTGCCAGCAGGGACGGACAGACCACCGGGGAGCTGTTTTTT. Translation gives CASRDGQTTGELFF.

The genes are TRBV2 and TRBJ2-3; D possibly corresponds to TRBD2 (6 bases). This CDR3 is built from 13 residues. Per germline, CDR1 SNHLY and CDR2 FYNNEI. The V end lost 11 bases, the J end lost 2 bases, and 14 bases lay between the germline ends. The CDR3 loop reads CAGLRDFTDTQYF. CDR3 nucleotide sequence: TGTGCCGGACTAAGGGACTTCACAGATACGCAGTATTTT.

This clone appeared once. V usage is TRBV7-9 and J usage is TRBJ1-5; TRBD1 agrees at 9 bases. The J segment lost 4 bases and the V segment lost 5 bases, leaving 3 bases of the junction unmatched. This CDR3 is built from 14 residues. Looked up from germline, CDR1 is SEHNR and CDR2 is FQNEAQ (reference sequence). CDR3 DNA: TGTGCCAGCAGCATGACAGGGGGAAATCAGCCCCAGCATTTT. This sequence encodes CASSMTGGNQPQHF.

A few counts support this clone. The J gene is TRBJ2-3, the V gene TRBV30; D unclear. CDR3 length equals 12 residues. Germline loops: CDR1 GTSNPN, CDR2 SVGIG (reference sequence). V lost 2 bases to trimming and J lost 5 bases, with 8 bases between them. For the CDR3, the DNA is TGTGCCTGGAGTCCCCTGAGAGATACGCAGTATTTT. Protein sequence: CAWSPLRDTQYF.

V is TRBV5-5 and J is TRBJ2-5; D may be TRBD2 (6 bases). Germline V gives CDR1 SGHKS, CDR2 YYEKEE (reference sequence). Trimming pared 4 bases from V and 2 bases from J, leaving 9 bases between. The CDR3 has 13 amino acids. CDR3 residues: CASSRDLQETQYF. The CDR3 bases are TGTGCCAGCAGCCGGGACTTACAAGAGACCCAGTACTTC.

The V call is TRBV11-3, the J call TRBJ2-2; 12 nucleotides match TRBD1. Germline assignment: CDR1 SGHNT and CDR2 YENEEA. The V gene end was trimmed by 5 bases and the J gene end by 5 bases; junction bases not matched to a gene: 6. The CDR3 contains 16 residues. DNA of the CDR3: TGTGCCAGCAGCCCCCGGGACAGGGGGCGTACCGGGGAGCTGTTTTTT. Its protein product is CASSPRDRGRTGELFF.

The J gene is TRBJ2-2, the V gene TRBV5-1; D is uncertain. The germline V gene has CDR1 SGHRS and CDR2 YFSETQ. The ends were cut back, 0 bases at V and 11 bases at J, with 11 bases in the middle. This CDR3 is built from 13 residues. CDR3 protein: CASSLAGQAELFF. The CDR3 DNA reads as TGCGCCAGCAGCTTGGCCGGCCAGGCCGAGCTGTTTTTT.

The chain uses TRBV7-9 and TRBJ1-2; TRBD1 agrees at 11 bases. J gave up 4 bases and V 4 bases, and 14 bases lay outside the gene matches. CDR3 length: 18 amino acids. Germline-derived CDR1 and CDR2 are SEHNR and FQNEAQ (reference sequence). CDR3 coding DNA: TGTGCCAGCAGCTCGGGGACAGGGGGTATTAAATCAATCTATGGCTACACCTTC. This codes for CASSSGTGGIKSIYGYTF.